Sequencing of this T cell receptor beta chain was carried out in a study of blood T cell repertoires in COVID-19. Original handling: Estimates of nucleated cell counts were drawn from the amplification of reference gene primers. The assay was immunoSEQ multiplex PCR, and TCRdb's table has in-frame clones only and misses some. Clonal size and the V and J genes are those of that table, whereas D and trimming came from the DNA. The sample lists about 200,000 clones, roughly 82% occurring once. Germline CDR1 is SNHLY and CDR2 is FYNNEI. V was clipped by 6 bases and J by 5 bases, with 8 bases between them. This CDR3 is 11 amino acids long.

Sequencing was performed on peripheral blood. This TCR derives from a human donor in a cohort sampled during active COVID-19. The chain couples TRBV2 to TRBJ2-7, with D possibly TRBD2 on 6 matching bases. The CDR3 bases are TGTGCCAGCAGGGTAGCGGACGAGCAGTACTTC. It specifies CASRVADEQYF.